The next 8 T cell receptor beta chains were all read from a single sample in a study of long-term antiretroviral therapy in people with HIV. They ran version v3.0 of the immunoSEQ assay at survey level. TCRdb keeps only in-frame clones here, not all; method: immunoSEQ multiplex PCR. The sample consists of about 32,000 clones, 95% to 98% of them appearing once. The specimen comprised unsorted PBMCs, sampled 7.6 years after starting antiretroviral therapy. The receptors come from a man aged 25 to 45 with HIV.

The chain links TRBV5-1 to TRBJ2-3, with D uncertain. The CDR3 has 13 amino acids. Trimming left V 5 bases short and J 4 bases short, with 11 bases between. Per the germline V gene, CDR1 is SGHRS and CDR2 is YFSETQ. This CDR3 is CASRDGVPDTQYF. DNA for the CDR3: TGCGCCAGCAGGGACGGTGTTCCAGATACGCAGTATTTT.

The CDR3 DNA follows: TGTGCCAGCAGCTTGCGACCGACGGACGAGCAGTACTTC. This gives the protein CASSLRPTDEQYF. The chain joins TRBV7-3 to TRBJ2-7, with D unresolved. CDR3 length: 13 amino acids. CDR1 and CDR2 (germline): SGHTA, FQGTGA. Trimming took 3 bases from V and 5 from J, leaving 11 bases between them.

The V call is TRBV4-3, the J call TRBJ2-4; TRBD1 matches 7 bases. The J segment lost 5 bases and the V segment lost 3 bases, leaving 1 base of the junction unmatched. Germline CDR1 and CDR2: LGHNA and YSLEER. The CDR3 has 13 residues. The CDR3 is CASSHQGENIQYF. The DNA for the CDR3 is TGCGCCAGCAGCCACCAGGGGGAAAACATTCAGTACTTC.

This clone was recorded once. V gene TRBV15 combines with J gene TRBJ2-2; D might be TRBD2 (5 bases). CDR1 is LNHNV, CDR2 YYDKDF, per germline (reference sequence). The CDR3 contains 15 residues. With 1 base removed from V and 3 bases from J, the gap between germline ends came to 9 bases. For the CDR3, the DNA is TGTGCCACCAGCAGAGGACGGGGATACACCGGGGAGCTGTTTTTT. Its translation is CATSRGRGYTGELFF.

The V call is TRBV12-5, the J call TRBJ1-5; TRBD1 is a possible D gene (6 bases). This CDR3 is built from 16 residues. Trimming took off 8 bases at V and 0 bases at J, with 17 bases between the two ends. CDR1 LGHNT and CDR2 FRNRAP come from the germline V gene. Written as DNA, the CDR3 is TGTGCTAGTACCCCCCAGGGGACTTATAGCAATCAGCCCCAGCATTTT. Amino acids: CASTPQGTYSNQPQHF.

This sequence joins TRBV7-6 and TRBJ2-7; the match to TRBD2 covers 9 bases. Germline CDR1 SGHVS, CDR2 FNYEAQ. V dropped 5 bases and J dropped 7; count of bases not matched to a gene: 9. There are 14 residues in the CDR3. This CDR3 reads CASSGQTRGGEQYF. The CDR3 bases are TGTGCCAGCAGCGGACAGACGCGGGGGGGGGAGCAGTACTTC.

This chain uses TRBV27 with TRBJ2-7; either TRBD1 or TRBD2 may fit D (6 bases each). The CDR3 runs to 15 residues. The V gene lost 7 bases and the J gene lost 9 bases, with 25 bases spanning the gap. The germline V gene encodes CDR1 MNHEY and CDR2 SMNVEV (reference sequence). For the CDR3, the DNA is TGTGCCAGCACCCCTCGTCTTGGGGGGCTCGGTGGGCAGTACTTC. Amino acid sequence: CASTPRLGGLGGQYF.

The rearrangement joins TRBV9 to TRBJ1-3, with D unclear. Deletions cut 8 bases from V and 3 bases from J, with 6 bases between. The CDR3 consists of 11 residues. The V gene's germline CDR1 is SGDLS and CDR2 YYNGEE. CDR3: CARVFGNTIYF. CDR3 bases: TGTGCCAGGGTGTTTGGAAACACCATATATTTT. The variable domain in full, with the rest retrieved from reference TRBV9 and TRBJ1-3, is DSGVTQTPKHLITATGQRVTLRCSPRSGDLSVYWYQQSLDQGLQFLIQYYNGEERAKGNILERFSAQQFPDLHSELNLSSLELGDSALYFCARVFGNTIYFGEGSWLTVV.